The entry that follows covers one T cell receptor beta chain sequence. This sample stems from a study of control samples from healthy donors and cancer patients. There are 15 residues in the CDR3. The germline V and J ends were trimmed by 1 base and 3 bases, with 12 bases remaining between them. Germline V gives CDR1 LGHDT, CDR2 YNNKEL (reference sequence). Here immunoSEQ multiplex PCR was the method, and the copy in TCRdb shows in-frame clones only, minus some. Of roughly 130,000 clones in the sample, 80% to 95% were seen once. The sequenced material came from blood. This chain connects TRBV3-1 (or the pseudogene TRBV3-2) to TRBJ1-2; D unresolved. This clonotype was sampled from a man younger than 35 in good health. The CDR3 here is CASSQASGADYGYTF. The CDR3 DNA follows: TGTGCCAGCAGCCAAGCGTCAGGAGCAGACTATGGCTACACCTTC.